These 22 T cell receptor beta chains were all obtained from the same sample, sequenced in a study of shared clonotypes between healthy human individuals. Sequenced by immunoSEQ multiplex PCR; TCRdb stores in-frame clones only, minus some. The sample has under 650,000 clones, almost 97% seen once. The material sequenced was naive CD4+ T cells sorted from blood. As for subset: CD45RA+ positively selected. The receptors were sampled from a woman in her thirties in good health.

The CDR3 spells CASSPPPGGKNIQYF. Here the CDR3 DNA reads TGTGCCAGCTCACCACCGCCAGGGGGCAAAAACATTCAGTACTTC. This chain joins TRBV18 and TRBJ2-4; TRBD1 aligns across 7 bases. The germline V gene has CDR1 KGHSH and CDR2 LQKENI. The CDR3 contains 15 residues. The trim removed 0 bases at V and 3 bases at J, leaving 2 bases unmatched.

This sequence joins TRBV9 and TRBJ2-7, with D possibly TRBD1 on 5 matching bases. This CDR3 is built from 13 residues. Germline V gene data show CDR1 as SGDLS and CDR2 as YYNGEE. Trimming pared 4 bases from V and 6 bases from J, leaving 14 bases between. CDR3 nucleotide sequence: TGTGCCAGCAGCTTCGCAGGGCGCGCCGAGCAGTACTTC. The encoded protein is CASSFAGRAEQYF. The full variable domain, completed using reference TRBV9 and TRBJ2-7, is DSGVTQTPKHLITATGQRVTLRCSPRSGDLSVYWYQQSLDQGLQFLIQYYNGEERAKGNILERFSAQQFPDLHSELNLSSLELGDSALYFCASSFAGRAEQYFGPGTRLTVT.

The CDR3 loop is CAISVRGGDTEAFF. The CDR3 DNA is TGTGCCATCAGTGTAAGGGGAGGGGATACTGAAGCTTTCTTT. The chain has TRBV10-3 and TRBJ1-1; tentatively, D is TRBD1 (5 bases). Looked up from germline, CDR1 is ENHRY and CDR2 is SYGVKD. The CDR3 consists of 14 residues. With 4 bases removed from V and 5 bases from J, the gap between germline ends came to 14 bases.

A single count supports this clone. The chain employs TRBV5-1 and TRBJ1-3; D gene unclear. CDR1 is SGHRS and CDR2 is YFSETQ in the germline V gene. Trimming took off 0 bases at V and 0 bases at J, with 10 bases between the two ends. The CDR3 contains 16 residues. DNA for the CDR3: TGCGCCAGCAGCTTGGGCGCAGGCTCCTCTGGAAACACCATATATTTT. Residues: CASSLGAGSSGNTIYF.

The chain employs TRBV28 and TRBJ1-1; D gene ambiguous. V lost 3 bases, J lost 1 base, and 12 bases lay in between. This CDR3 is 15 amino acids long. Germline-derived CDR1 and CDR2 are MDHEN and SYDVKM. In nucleotides, the CDR3 is TGTGCCAGCAGTTTGGATAAAGGCGCGAACACTGAAGCTTTCTTT. Translation gives CASSLDKGANTEAFF. The complete variable domain, with remaining parts taken from reference TRBV28 and TRBJ1-1, reads DVKVTQSSRYLVKRTGEKVFLECVQDMDHENMFWYRQDPGLGLRLIYFSYDVKMKEKGDIPEGYSVSREKKERFSLILESASTNQTSMYLCASSLDKGANTEAFFGQGTRLTVV.

The count of this clone is one. The chain is built from TRBV7-3 and TRBJ2-7; 14 nucleotides agree with TRBD2. CDR1 and CDR2 from the germline V gene are SGHTA and FQGTGA. Unmatched junction bases numbered 8, after V lost 5 bases and J lost 5 bases. This CDR3 comprises 16 residues. The CDR3 region is CASSPSGLAGVDEQYF. CDR3 DNA: TGTGCCAGCAGCCCGTCGGGACTAGCGGGAGTGGACGAGCAGTACTTC. Full variable domain (outside the CDR3, taken from reference TRBV7-3 and TRBJ2-7): GAGVSQTPSNKVTEKGKYVELRCDPISGHTALYWYRQSLGQGPEFLIYFQGTGAADDSGLPNDRFFAVRPEGSVSTLKIQRTERGDSAVYLCASSPSGLAGVDEQYFGPGTRLTVT.

The chain recombines TRBV7-3 with TRBJ2-2; TRBD2 aligns across 12 bases. The CDR3 loop spans 16 amino acids. The germline V gene encodes CDR1 SGHTA and CDR2 FQGTGA. The V segment lost 5 bases and the J segment 6 bases; nucleotides outside the gene matches: 7. CDR3 in amino acids: CASSETSGSGSGELFF. The CDR3 DNA follows: TGTGCCAGCAGCGAGACTAGCGGGAGTGGTTCCGGGGAGCTGTTTTTT.

The rearrangement joins TRBV28 to TRBJ2-7; TRBD2 agrees at 7 bases. The CDR3 loop spans 14 amino acids. The ends lost 6 bases at V and 0 bases at J; junction bases unmatched: 5. CDR1 is MDHEN and CDR2 is SYDVKM in the germline V gene. CDR3 coding DNA: TGTGCCAGCAGACCTAGCGGCAGCTCCTACGAGCAGTACTTC. This encodes CASRPSGSSYEQYF.

This sequence joins TRBV28 and TRBJ1-5, with no clear D. The germline gives CDR1 MDHEN, CDR2 SYDVKM. The CDR3 is 15 amino acids. Between the trimmed V and J ends, which lost 5 bases and 0 bases, there was a span of 11 bases. CDR3 in DNA: TGTGCCAGCAGTCCACAGTTCGGTAGCAATCAGCCCCAGCATTTT. Translation: CASSPQFGSNQPQHF.

This rearrangement joins TRBV9 to TRBJ2-7, with D hard to call. This CDR3 has 15 residues. Deletions cut 0 bases from V and 2 bases from J, with 12 bases between. Germline V gives CDR1 SGDLS, CDR2 YYNGEE. The CDR3 loop reads CASSVGLVPTYEQYF. DNA for the CDR3: TGTGCCAGCAGCGTAGGTCTGGTCCCCACCTACGAGCAGTACTTC.

V and J are TRBV11-2 and TRBJ2-5; the D gene is possibly TRBD2 (5 bases). The CDR3 sequence is 13 residues long. Trimming cost V 1 base and J 11 bases, with 14 bases left between them. Germline V gives CDR1 SGHAT, CDR2 FQNNGV. The CDR3 here is CASSLVGPGEQYF. CDR3 sequence (DNA): TGTGCCAGCAGCTTAGTTGGCCCCGGGGAGCAGTACTTC. Full variable domain (rest looked up from reference TRBV11-2 and TRBJ2-5): EAGVAQSPRYKIIEKRQSVAFWCNPISGHATLYWYQQILGQGPKLLIQFQNNGVVDDSQLPKDRFSAERLKGVDSTLKIQPAKLEDSAVYLCASSLVGPGEQYFGPGTRLLVL.

This chain links TRBV28 with TRBJ2-7; a weak D match, TRBD2 (5 bases). This CDR3 is 12 amino acids long. V lost 6 bases, J lost 4 bases, and 10 bases lay in between. The germline CDR1 and CDR2 sequences are MDHEN and SYDVKM. The CDR3 sequence is CASSERRYEQYF. CDR3 in DNA: TGTGCCAGCAGCGAAAGGAGGTACGAGCAGTACTTC.

This rearrangement joins TRBV6-5 to TRBJ2-7; D unresolved. The CDR3 is 15 residues long. V shed 0 bases and J shed 2 bases, with 11 bases lying between them. Germline CDR1 and CDR2: MNHEY and SVGAGI. Here the CDR3 reads CASSYSRGTTYEQYF. DNA of the CDR3: TGTGCCAGCAGTTACTCGAGAGGAACTACCTACGAGCAGTACTTC.

This clone was found once. V gene TRBV18 combines with J gene TRBJ2-7, with D possibly called TRBD1 or TRBD2 (5 bases each). This CDR3 comprises 18 residues. V lost 2 bases and J 2 bases, leaving 22 bases between the germline ends. Looked up from germline, CDR1 is KGHSH and CDR2 is LQKENI. This CDR3 is CASSPRSAGTGPTYEQYF. CDR3 in DNA: TGTGCCAGCTCACCAAGGTCCGCCGGGACGGGGCCGACCTACGAGCAGTACTTC.

The chain combines TRBV6-1 with TRBJ2-1, with D unresolved. V was clipped by 3 bases and J by 10 bases, with 7 bases between them. Germline assignment: CDR1 MNHNS and CDR2 SASEGT. CDR3 length: 11 residues. This CDR3 is CASSDYQEQFF. The CDR3 DNA follows: TGTGCCAGCAGTGACTATCAAGAGCAGTTCTTC.

The chain is built from TRBV19 and TRBJ2-5; D is possibly TRBD1 or TRBD2 (5 bases each). This CDR3 has 17 amino acids. Trimming cost V 6 bases and J 1 base, with 21 bases left between them. Per the germline V gene, CDR1 is LNHDA and CDR2 is SQIVND (reference sequence). The CDR3 DNA follows: TGTGCCAGTAGCCGGGCGAGGGGTGGATCCGGCCAAGAGACCCAGTACTTC. Its protein product is CASSRARGGSGQETQYF.

The chain recombines TRBV5-1 with TRBJ1-1; 10 bases agree with TRBD1. This CDR3 has 14 residues. V lost 3 bases and J lost 3; bases outside the gene matches: 2. Germline loops: CDR1 SGHRS, CDR2 YFSETQ. CDR3 sequence: CASSWDRGDTEAFF. Here the CDR3 DNA reads TGCGCCAGCAGCTGGGACAGGGGAGACACTGAAGCTTTCTTT.

The chain recombines TRBV11-2 with TRBJ2-2, with D possibly matching TRBD1 (6 bases). The length of the CDR3 is 13 residues. The V end lost 6 bases, the J end lost 5 bases, and 10 bases lay between the germline ends. Germline values: CDR1 SGHAT, CDR2 FQNNGV. The CDR3 region has the DNA TGTGCCAGCAGTTACACAGGGACCGGGGAGCTGTTTTTT. This codes for CASSYTGTGELFF.

This sequence joins TRBV27 and TRBJ2-3, with 8 bases that match TRBD1. This CDR3 contains 13 residues. Per germline, CDR1 MNHEY and CDR2 SMNVEV (reference sequence). The V and J ends lost 8 bases and 1 base, in that order; junction bases with no gene match: 2. The CDR3 is CASGGQGTDTQYF. CDR3 sequence (DNA): TGTGCCAGCGGGGGACAGGGCACAGATACGCAGTATTTT.

This chain links TRBV19 with TRBJ2-7; weak D call: TRBD1 (6 bases). This CDR3 contains 15 residues. Germline V gene data show CDR1 as LNHDA and CDR2 as SQIVND (reference sequence). V shed 3 bases and J shed 2 bases, with 14 bases lying between them. CDR3 protein: CASSMGHTTTYEQYF. The CDR3 DNA reads TGTGCCAGTAGTATGGGACACACCACAACCTACGAGCAGTACTTC.

The chain links TRBV18 to TRBJ2-6; 8 bases line up with TRBD1. V lost 3 bases to trimming and J lost 6 bases; unmatched junction nucleotides: 4. The CDR3 covers 15 residues. Germline V gene lookup returns CDR1 KGHSH and CDR2 LQKENI. CDR3 residues: CASSPATGEANVLTF. As DNA, the CDR3 is TGTGCCAGCTCACCCGCGACAGGGGAGGCCAACGTCCTGACTTTC.

This sequence joins TRBV28 and TRBJ1-2, with TRBD1 matching over 7 bases. V lost 2 bases and J lost 6; bases outside the gene matches: 9. CDR3 length: 15 residues. The germline V gene encodes CDR1 MDHEN and CDR2 SYDVKM. CDR3 DNA: TGTGCCAGCAGTTTAGTCGACAGGGAGGTCGATGGCTACACCTTC. It encodes CASSLVDREVDGYTF.